A selection of T cell receptor beta chains follows, all from one sample in a study of T cell changes during pregnancy in multiple sclerosis. Using immunoSEQ multiplex PCR, the repertoire was profiled, and TCRdb retains in-frame clones only, with some absent. This table holds nearly 110,000 clones, about 90% found once. This specimen was peripheral blood, taken in the third trimester of pregnancy. The origin of the receptors is a female donor in good health, enrolled as a control in a pregnancy study. Both conserved end residues are part of each CDR3. Each record gives: CDR3 length, D gene, V gene, clone size, J gene, CDR3 DNA, CDR3 protein. A D gene is named only where the DNA matches it firmly. Rows may omit the clone size; those that give it use once, few, many or a size class.

CDR3 length: 14; D gene: NA; V gene: TRBV7-9; clone size: NA; J gene: TRBJ2-1; CDR3 DNA: TGTGCCAGCAGCTTAATACAGGAGTACAATGAGCAGTTCTTC; CDR3 protein: CASSLIQEYNEQFF
CDR3 length: 15; D gene: NA; V gene: TRBV7-2; clone size: once; J gene: TRBJ2-2; CDR3 DNA: TGTGCCAGCAGCTTCAGTGACAGTTGGACCGGGGAGCTGTTTTTT; CDR3 protein: CASSFSDSWTGELFF
CDR3 length: 13; D gene: NA; V gene: TRBV5-1; clone size: NA; J gene: TRBJ1-1; CDR3 DNA: TGCGCCAGCAGCCTCCTTGAGGCCACTGAAGCTTTCTTT; CDR3 protein: CASSLLEATEAFF
CDR3 length: 15; D gene: TRBD2; V gene: TRBV6-5; clone size: NA; J gene: TRBJ2-1; CDR3 DNA: TGTGCCAGCAGTTACGGGACTAGCGGGGGCAATGAGCAGTTCTTC; CDR3 protein: CASSYGTSGGNEQFF
CDR3 length: 15; D gene: TRBD2; V gene: TRBV7-2; clone size: NA; J gene: TRBJ2-5; CDR3 DNA: TGTGCCAGCAGGGGGACTAGCGGGGTTCAAGAGACCCAGTACTTC; CDR3 protein: CASRGTSGVQETQYF
CDR3 length: 14; D gene: NA; V gene: TRBV6-5; clone size: NA; J gene: TRBJ1-3; CDR3 DNA: TGTGCCAGCAGTTACGACAGAAAGGGAAACACCATATATTTT; CDR3 protein: CASSYDRKGNTIYF
CDR3 length: 19; D gene: NA; V gene: TRBV14; clone size: NA; J gene: TRBJ2-1; CDR3 DNA: TGTGCCAGCAGCCAAGATTGGAACAGGGCCGTCAGGGAATACAATGAGCAGTTCTTC; CDR3 protein: CASSQDWNRAVREYNEQFF
CDR3 length: 15; D gene: NA; V gene: TRBV9; clone size: NA; J gene: TRBJ1-1; CDR3 DNA: TGTGCCAGCAGCGAGGGGGGGTCCCTGAACACTGAAGCTTTCTTT; CDR3 protein: CASSEGGSLNTEAFF
CDR3 length: 12; D gene: TRBD1; V gene: TRBV7-2; clone size: NA; J gene: TRBJ1-1; CDR3 DNA: TGTGCCATGGACAGGGCGAACACTGAAGCTTTCTTT; CDR3 protein: CAMDRANTEAFF
CDR3 length: 16; D gene: NA; V gene: TRBV27; clone size: NA; J gene: TRBJ1-1; CDR3 DNA: TGTGCCAGCAGTCCTTCCGGTGGGCACGCAAACACTGAAGCTTTCTTT; CDR3 protein: CASSPSGGHANTEAFF
CDR3 length: 14; D gene: TRBD1; V gene: TRBV15; clone size: NA; J gene: TRBJ2-7; CDR3 DNA: TGTGCCACCAGCAATGACAGGGGGCTCTACGAGCAGTACTTC; CDR3 protein: CATSNDRGLYEQYF
CDR3 length: 15; D gene: NA; V gene: TRBV7-2; clone size: NA; J gene: TRBJ2-3; CDR3 DNA: TGTGCCAGCAGCTTAGACCAGGGGTTCGGCGATACGCAGTATTTT; CDR3 protein: CASSLDQGFGDTQYF
CDR3 length: 14; D gene: NA; V gene: TRBV5-6; clone size: once; J gene: TRBJ1-2; CDR3 DNA: TGTGCCAGCAGTCCGGGGGAGGCCTTCCACGGCTACACCTTC; CDR3 protein: CASSPGEAFHGYTF
CDR3 length: 15; D gene: NA; V gene: TRBV27; clone size: NA; J gene: TRBJ1-1; CDR3 DNA: TGTGCCAGCAGTTTCGTACAGAAAGGATGGACTGAAGCTTTCTTT; CDR3 protein: CASSFVQKGWTEAFF
CDR3 length: 15; D gene: TRBD1; V gene: TRBV7-9; clone size: NA; J gene: TRBJ1-1; CDR3 DNA: TGTGCCAGCAGCCCCTCGACAGGGTCATACACTGAAGCTTTCTTT; CDR3 protein: CASSPSTGSYTEAFF
CDR3 length: 14; D gene: TRBD2; V gene: TRBV5-4; clone size: NA; J gene: TRBJ2-1; CDR3 DNA: TGTGCCAGCAGCCACAGCGGGGGGCACAATGAGCAGTTCTTC; CDR3 protein: CASSHSGGHNEQFF
CDR3 length: 16; D gene: NA; V gene: TRBV7-2; clone size: NA; J gene: TRBJ2-7; CDR3 DNA: TGTGCCAGCAGCTTAGGAGGTCACCGAACGCCCTACGAGCAGTACTTC; CDR3 protein: CASSLGGHRTPYEQYF
CDR3 length: 15; D gene: TRBD2; V gene: TRBV5-1; clone size: NA; J gene: TRBJ2-7; CDR3 DNA: TGCGCCAGCAGCGCAACTAGCGGGGCAAATTACGAGCAGTACTTC; CDR3 protein: CASSATSGANYEQYF
CDR3 length: 13; D gene: TRBD2; V gene: TRBV13; clone size: NA; J gene: TRBJ2-7; CDR3 DNA: TGTGCCAGCAGCTTATCGGGGGGCTACGAGCAGTACTTC; CDR3 protein: CASSLSGGYEQYF
CDR3 length: 13; D gene: TRBD1; V gene: TRBV4-3; clone size: NA; J gene: TRBJ2-7; CDR3 DNA: TGCGCCAGCAGCCAAGTGGGACAGGGGGAGCAGTACTTC; CDR3 protein: CASSQVGQGEQYF
CDR3 length: 15; D gene: TRBD1; V gene: TRBV5-1; clone size: NA; J gene: TRBJ1-2; CDR3 DNA: TGCGCCAGCAGCACTCCGGGACAGGGGGCTGGTGGCTACACCTTC; CDR3 protein: CASSTPGQGAGGYTF
CDR3 length: 15; D gene: NA; V gene: TRBV5-1; clone size: NA; J gene: TRBJ1-2; CDR3 DNA: TGCGCCAGCAGGAGACAGGAAACTACTAACTATGGCTACACCTTC; CDR3 protein: CASRRQETTNYGYTF
CDR3 length: 16; D gene: NA; V gene: TRBV6-1; clone size: NA; J gene: TRBJ2-7; CDR3 DNA: TGTGCCAGCAGTGAAGGGATCGGACAGCCCACCTACGAGCAGTACTTC; CDR3 protein: CASSEGIGQPTYEQYF
CDR3 length: 13; D gene: TRBD1; V gene: TRBV2; clone size: NA; J gene: TRBJ1-1; CDR3 DNA: TGTGCCAGCAGTGGGGGGACAGTAGATGAAGCTTTCTTT; CDR3 protein: CASSGGTVDEAFF
CDR3 length: 15; D gene: NA; V gene: TRBV18; clone size: NA; J gene: TRBJ1-1; CDR3 DNA: TGTGCCAGCTCACTTCAGGACTTCATGAACACTGAAGCTTTCTTT; CDR3 protein: CASSLQDFMNTEAFF
CDR3 length: 16; D gene: TRBD2; V gene: TRBV19; clone size: NA; J gene: TRBJ2-2; CDR3 DNA: TGTGCCAGTAGTATAAGCGGGGGATCTATGACCGGGGAGCTGTTTTTT; CDR3 protein: CASSISGGSMTGELFF
CDR3 length: 14; D gene: TRBD1; V gene: TRBV10-3; clone size: NA; J gene: TRBJ2-3; CDR3 DNA: TGTGCCTTGGGGGACAGGGAGACGACAGATACGCAGTATTTT; CDR3 protein: CALGDRETTDTQYF
CDR3 length: 11; D gene: NA; V gene: TRBV20-1; clone size: NA; J gene: TRBJ2-7; CDR3 DNA: TGCAGTGCTAAGGGAGAAAGCGAGCAGTACTTC; CDR3 protein: CSAKGESEQYF
CDR3 length: 14; D gene: TRBD2; V gene: TRBV9; clone size: NA; J gene: TRBJ2-3; CDR3 DNA: TGTGCCAGCAGCACGGGACTAGTCACAGATACGCAGTATTTT; CDR3 protein: CASSTGLVTDTQYF